This TCR beta chain was sequenced during a study of blood T cell repertoires in COVID-19. About the study: The United States, Italy and Spain supplied acute and convalescent COVID-19 samples. From T cells, B-cell-depleted T cells, or PBMCs came the material, which was cDNA or gDNA.

This clone has more than one count but fewer than ten. Original analysis: Estimation of nucleated cell counts was performed using reference gene primer amplification. Sequencing was performed with immunoSEQ multiplex PCR; in TCRdb, only in-frame clones are kept and a portion is missing. That table gives V, J and clone size, and the DNA gave D and trimming. The data show a few hundred thousand clones, 86% seen once. CDR3 length: 13 residues. Trimming took off 0 bases at V and 9 bases at J, with 9 bases between the two ends. The germline gives CDR1 SGHAT, CDR2 FQNNGV. The sequenced sample consisted of peripheral blood. V usage is TRBV11-2 and J usage is TRBJ2-4; D is undetermined. This clonotype originated in an elderly man with acute or convalescent COVID-19. CDR3 DNA sequence: TGTGCCAGCAGCTTAGAGAGGTTGTCCATTCAGTACTTC. Its protein is CASSLERLSIQYF.